This TCR beta chain was captured in a study of read filtering for tumor transcriptome and immune sequencing. Study in general: TCR-mapped reads were about 4 to 11 million with IR-seq versus roughly 80 to 1273 with RNA-seq.

This clonotype was seen repeatedly, ten times or more. In germline, CDR1 is DFQATT, CDR2 SNEGSKA (reference sequence). With 3 bases removed from V and 4 bases from J, the gap between germline ends came to 9 bases. The CDR3 length is 12 residues. From around 440 ng of RNA, a library with molecular barcoded alpha/delta and beta/gamma adaptors was made. TCRdb processed the reads anew with MiXCR; each CDR3 protein has one entry. There are 57,000 or so distinct CDR3 sequences in the sample; roughly 18% occur only once, and around an eighth lies in the top ten. The clonotype was recovered from a donor aged 40 or over with multiple myeloma. Material: a population of CD138-negative cells sorted from bone marrow. The V and J genes are TRBV20-1 and TRBJ2-5, with D possibly being TRBD1 or TRBD2 (5 bases each). CDR3 bases: TGCAGTGCTAGGGGGGTGGGAGAGACCCAGTACTTC. This encodes CSARGVGETQYF.